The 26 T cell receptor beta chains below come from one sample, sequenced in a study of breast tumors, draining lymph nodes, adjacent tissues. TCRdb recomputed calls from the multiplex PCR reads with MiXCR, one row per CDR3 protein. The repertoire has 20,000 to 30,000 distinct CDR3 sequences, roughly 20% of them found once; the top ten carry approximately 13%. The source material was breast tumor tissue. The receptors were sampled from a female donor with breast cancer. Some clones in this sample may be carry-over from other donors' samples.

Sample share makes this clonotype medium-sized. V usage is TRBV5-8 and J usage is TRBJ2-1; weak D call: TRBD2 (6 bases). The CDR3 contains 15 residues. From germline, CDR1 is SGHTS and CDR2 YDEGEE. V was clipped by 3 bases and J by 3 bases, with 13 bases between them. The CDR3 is CASSSIFSGYNEQFF. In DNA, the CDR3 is TGTGCCAGCAGCTCTATTTTTAGCGGCTACAATGAGCAGTTCTTC. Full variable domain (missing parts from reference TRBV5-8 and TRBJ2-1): EAGVTQSPTHLIKTRGQQATLRCSPISGHTSVYWYQQALGLGLQFLLWYDEGEERNRGNFPPRFSGRQFPNYSSELNVNALELEDSALYLCASSSIFSGYNEQFFGPGTRLTVL.

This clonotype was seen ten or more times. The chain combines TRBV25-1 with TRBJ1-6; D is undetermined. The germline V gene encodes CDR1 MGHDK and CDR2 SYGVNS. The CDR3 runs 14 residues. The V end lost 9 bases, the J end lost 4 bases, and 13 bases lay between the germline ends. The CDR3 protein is CASTFGLYNSPLHF. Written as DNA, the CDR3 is TGTGCCAGTACGTTCGGACTGTATAATTCACCCCTCCACTTT.

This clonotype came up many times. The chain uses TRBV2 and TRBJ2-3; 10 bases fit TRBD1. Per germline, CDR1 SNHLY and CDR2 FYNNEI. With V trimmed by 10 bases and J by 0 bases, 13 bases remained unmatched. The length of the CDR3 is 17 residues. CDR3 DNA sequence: TGTGCCACCCAGGACAGGGGGGATTTTGATAGCACAGATACGCAGTATTTT. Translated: CATQDRGDFDSTDTQYF.

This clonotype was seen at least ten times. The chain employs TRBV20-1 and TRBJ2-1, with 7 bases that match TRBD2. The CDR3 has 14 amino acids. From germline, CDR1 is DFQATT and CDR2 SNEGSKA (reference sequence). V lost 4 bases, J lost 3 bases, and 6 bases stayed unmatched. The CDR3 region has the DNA TGCAGTGCTAAGGCTTGGGGGGGCTACAATGAGCAGTTCTTC. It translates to CSAKAWGGYNEQFF.

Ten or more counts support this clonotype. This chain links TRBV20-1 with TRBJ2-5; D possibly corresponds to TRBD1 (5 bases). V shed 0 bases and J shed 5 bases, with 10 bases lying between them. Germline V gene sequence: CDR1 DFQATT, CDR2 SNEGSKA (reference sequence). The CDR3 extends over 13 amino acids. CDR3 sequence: CSARDWGQETQYF. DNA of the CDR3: TGCAGTGCTAGAGATTGGGGCCAGGAGACCCAGTACTTC.

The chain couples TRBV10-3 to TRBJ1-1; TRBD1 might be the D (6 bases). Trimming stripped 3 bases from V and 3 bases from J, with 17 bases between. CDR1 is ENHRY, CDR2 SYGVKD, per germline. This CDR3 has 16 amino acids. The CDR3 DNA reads TGTGCCATCAGTGACCCTGGAGGGGGTCGGGACACTGAAGCTTTCTTT. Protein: CAISDPGGGRDTEAFF.

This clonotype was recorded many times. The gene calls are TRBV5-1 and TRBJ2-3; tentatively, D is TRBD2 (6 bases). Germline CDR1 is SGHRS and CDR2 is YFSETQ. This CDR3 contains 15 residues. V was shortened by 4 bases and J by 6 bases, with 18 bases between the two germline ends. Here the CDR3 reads CASSPGGRPTDTQYF. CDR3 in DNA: TGCGCCAGCAGCCCCGGAGGGCGACCCACGGATACGCAGTATTTT. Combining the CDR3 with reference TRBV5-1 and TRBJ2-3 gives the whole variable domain KAGVTQTPRYLIKTRGQQVTLSCSPISGHRSVSWYQQTPGQGLQFLFEYFSETQRNKGNFPGRFSGRQFSNSRSEMNVSTLELGDSALYLCASSPGGRPTDTQYFGPGTRLTVL.

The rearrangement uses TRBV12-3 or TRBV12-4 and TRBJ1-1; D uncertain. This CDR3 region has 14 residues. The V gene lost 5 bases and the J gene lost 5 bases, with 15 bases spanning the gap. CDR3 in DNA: TGTGCCAGCAGTCGACTGTTGGCGTGGACTGAAGCTTTCTTT. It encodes CASSRLLAWTEAFF.

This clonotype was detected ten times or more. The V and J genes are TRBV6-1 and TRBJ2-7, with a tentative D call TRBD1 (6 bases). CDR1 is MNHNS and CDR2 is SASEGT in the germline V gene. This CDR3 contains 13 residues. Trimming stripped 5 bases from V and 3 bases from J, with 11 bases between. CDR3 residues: CASSRIRGYEQYF. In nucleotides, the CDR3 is TGTGCCAGCAGTAGAATCAGGGGCTACGAGCAGTACTTC.

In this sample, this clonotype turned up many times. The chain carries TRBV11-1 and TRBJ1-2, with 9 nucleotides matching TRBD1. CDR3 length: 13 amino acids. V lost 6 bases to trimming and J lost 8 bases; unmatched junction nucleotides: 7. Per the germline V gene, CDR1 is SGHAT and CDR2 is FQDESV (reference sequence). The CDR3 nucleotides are TGTGCCAGCAGTCGGGACAGGGACAGAGGCTACACCTTC. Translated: CASSRDRDRGYTF.

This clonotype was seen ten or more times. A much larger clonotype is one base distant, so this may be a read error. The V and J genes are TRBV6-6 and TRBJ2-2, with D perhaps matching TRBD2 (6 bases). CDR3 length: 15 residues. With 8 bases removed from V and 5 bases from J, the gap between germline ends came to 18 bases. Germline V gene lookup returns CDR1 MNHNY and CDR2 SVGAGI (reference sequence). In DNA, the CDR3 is TGTGCCAGCTCCCTTCCGGGGGAGAGGACCGGGGAGCTGTTTTTT. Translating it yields CASSLPGERTGELFF.

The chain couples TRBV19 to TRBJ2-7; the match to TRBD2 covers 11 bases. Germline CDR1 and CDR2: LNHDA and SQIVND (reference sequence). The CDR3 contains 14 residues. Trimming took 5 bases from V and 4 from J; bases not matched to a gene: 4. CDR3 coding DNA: TGTGCCAGTAGTGTAGCGGGAGGGCAGTACGAGCAGTACTTC. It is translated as CASSVAGGQYEQYF.

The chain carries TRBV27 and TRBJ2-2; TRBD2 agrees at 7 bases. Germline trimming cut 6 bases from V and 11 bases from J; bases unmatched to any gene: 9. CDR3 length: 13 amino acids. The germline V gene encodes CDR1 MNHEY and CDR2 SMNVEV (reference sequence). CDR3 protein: CASSTNGGRELFF. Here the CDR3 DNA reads TGTGCCAGCAGCACAAATGGCGGGAGAGAGCTGTTTTTT.

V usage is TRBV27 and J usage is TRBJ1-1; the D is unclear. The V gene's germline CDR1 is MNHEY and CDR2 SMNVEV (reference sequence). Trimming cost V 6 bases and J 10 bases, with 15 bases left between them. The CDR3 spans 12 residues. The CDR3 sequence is CASSRPHTRAFF. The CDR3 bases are TGTGCCAGCAGCCGTCCTCACACTCGAGCTTTCTTT.

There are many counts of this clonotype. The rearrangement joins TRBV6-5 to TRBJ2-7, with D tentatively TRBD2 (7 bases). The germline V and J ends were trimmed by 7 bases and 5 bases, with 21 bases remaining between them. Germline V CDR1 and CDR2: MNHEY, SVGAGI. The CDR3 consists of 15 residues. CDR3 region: CASTMSRGAYNEQYF. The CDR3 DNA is TGTGCCAGCACCATGAGCCGGGGGGCCTACAACGAGCAGTACTTC.

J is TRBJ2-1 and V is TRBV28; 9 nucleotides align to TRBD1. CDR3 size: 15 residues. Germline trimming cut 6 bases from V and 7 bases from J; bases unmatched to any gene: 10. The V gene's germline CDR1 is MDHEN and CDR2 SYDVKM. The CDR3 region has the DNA TGTGCCAGCAGCCCCGAGGGACAGGGTGTGAATGAGCAGTTCTTC. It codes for CASSPEGQGVNEQFF.

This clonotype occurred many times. CDR3 protein: CAWSVGRYTGELFF. In DNA form, the CDR3 reads TGTGCCTGGAGTGTGGGACGATACACCGGGGAGCTGTTTTTT. This chain links TRBV30 with TRBJ2-2; D tentatively reads TRBD1 or TRBD2 (5 bases each). Trimming stripped 0 bases from V and 3 bases from J, with 8 bases between. Germline CDR1 is GTSNPN and CDR2 is SVGIG (reference sequence). The CDR3 runs to 14 residues.

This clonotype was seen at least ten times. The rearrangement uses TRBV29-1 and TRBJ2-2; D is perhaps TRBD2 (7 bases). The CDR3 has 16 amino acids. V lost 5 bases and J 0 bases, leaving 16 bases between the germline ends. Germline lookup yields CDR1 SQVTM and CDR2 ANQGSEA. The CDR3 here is CSVLGGAMSNTGELFF. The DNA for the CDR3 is TGCAGCGTTCTGGGGGGGGCCATGTCGAACACCGGGGAGCTGTTTTTT.

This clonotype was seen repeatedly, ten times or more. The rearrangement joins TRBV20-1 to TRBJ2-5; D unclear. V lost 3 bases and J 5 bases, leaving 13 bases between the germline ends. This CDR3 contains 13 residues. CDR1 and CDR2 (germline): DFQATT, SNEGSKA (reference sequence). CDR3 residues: CSASLQTLETQYF. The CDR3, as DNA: TGCAGTGCTAGTTTGCAGACCCTCGAGACCCAGTACTTC.

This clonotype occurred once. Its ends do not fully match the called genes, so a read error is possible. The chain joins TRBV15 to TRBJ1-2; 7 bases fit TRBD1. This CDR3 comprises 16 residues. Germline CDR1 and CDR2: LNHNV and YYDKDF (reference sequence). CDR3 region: CVTSRDGASDRDGYTF. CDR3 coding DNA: TGTGTCACCAGCAGAGACGGGGCCTCCGACAGGGATGGCTACACCTTC.

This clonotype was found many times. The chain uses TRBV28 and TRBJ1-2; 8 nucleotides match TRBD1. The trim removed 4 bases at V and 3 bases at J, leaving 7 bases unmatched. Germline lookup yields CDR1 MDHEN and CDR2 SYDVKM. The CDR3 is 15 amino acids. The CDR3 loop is CASSYGQGAYYGYTF. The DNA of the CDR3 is TGTGCCAGCAGTTACGGGCAGGGGGCCTACTATGGCTACACCTTC.

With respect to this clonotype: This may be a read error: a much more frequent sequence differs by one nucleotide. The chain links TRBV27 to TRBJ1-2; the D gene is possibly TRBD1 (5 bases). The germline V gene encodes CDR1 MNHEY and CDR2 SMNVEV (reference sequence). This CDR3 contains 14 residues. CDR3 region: CASSLTGIFRGHTF. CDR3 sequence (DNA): TGTGCCAGCAGTTTAACAGGAATTTTTCGTGGCCACACCTTC.

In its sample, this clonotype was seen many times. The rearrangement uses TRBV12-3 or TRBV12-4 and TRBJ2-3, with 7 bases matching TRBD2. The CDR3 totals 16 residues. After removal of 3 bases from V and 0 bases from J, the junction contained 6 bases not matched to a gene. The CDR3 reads CASSLSLASSTDTQYF. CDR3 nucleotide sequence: TGTGCCAGCAGTTTGTCACTAGCGAGTAGCACAGATACGCAGTATTTT.

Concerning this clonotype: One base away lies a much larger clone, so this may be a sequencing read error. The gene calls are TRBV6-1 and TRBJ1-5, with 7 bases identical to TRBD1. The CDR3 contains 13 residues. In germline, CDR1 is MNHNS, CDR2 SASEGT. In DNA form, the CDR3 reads TGTGCCTGCAGTGAGACAGGGTCTCAGCCCCAGCATTTT. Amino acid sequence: CACSETGSQPQHF.

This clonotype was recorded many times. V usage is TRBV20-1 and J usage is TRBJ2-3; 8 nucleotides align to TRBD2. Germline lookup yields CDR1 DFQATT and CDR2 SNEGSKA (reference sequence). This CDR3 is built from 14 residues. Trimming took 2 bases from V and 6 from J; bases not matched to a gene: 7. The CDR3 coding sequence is TGCAGTGCTAGACCAAGCGGGAGTCGGGATACGCAGTATTTT. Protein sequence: CSARPSGSRDTQYF.

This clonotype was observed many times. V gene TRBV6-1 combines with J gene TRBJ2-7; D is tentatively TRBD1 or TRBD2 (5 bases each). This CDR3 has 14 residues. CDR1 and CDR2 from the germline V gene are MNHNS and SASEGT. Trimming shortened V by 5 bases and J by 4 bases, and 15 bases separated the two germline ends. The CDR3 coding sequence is TGTGCCAGCAGTCCCATCGGGACCGGGTACGAGCAGTACTTC. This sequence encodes CASSPIGTGYEQYF.